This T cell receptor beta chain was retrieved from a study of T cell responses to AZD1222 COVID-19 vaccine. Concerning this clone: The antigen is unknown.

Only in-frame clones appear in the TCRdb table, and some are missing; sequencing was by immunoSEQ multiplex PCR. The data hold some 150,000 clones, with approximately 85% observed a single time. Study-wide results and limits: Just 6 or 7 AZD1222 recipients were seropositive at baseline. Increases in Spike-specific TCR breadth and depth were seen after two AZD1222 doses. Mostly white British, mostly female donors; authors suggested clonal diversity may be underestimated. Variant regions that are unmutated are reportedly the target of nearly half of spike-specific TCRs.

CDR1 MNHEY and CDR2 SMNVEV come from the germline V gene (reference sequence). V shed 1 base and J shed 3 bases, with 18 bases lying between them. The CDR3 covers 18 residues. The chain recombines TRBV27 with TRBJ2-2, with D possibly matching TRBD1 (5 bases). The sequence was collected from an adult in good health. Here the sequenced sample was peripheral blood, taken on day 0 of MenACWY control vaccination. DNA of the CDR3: TGTGCCAGCAGTTTATATTTTCGCAGGGAAGGTGACACCGGGGAGCTGTTTTTT. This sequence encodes CASSLYFRREGDTGELFF.